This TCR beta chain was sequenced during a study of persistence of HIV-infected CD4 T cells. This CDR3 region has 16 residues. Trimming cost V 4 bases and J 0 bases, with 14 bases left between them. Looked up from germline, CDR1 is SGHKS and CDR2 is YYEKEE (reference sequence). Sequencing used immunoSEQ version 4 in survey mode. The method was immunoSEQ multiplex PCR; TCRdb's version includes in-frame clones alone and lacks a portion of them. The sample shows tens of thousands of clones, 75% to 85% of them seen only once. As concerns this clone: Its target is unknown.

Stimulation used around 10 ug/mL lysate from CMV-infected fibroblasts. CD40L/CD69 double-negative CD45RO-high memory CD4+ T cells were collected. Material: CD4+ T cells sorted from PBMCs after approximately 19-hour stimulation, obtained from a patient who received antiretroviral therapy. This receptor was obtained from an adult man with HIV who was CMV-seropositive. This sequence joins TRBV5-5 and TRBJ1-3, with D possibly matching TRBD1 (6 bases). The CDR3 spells CASSLTHRVSGNTIYF. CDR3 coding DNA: TGTGCCAGCAGCCTCACCCACAGGGTCTCTGGAAACACCATATATTTT.